This record covers a single T cell receptor beta chain. This specimen belongs to a study of shared clonotypes between healthy human individuals. The ends lost 4 bases at V and 5 bases at J; junction bases unmatched: 4. The germline CDR1 and CDR2 sequences are LGHNT and FRNRAP. CDR3 length equals 13 residues. The method was immunoSEQ multiplex PCR; TCRdb's version includes in-frame clones alone and lacks a portion of them. The sample shows fewer than 200,000 clones, over 80% of them seen only once. The chain joins TRBV12-5 to TRBJ2-5; 7 bases are shared with TRBD2. The sequenced sample consisted of naive CD4+ T cells sorted from blood. Regarding subset: CD45RA+ positively selected. This clonotype was obtained from a woman aged 25 to 39 in good health. The CDR3 is CASGWTREETQYF. CDR3 in DNA: TGTGCTAGTGGTTGGACTAGAGAGGAGACCCAGTACTTC.